This is a list of T cell receptor beta chains from one sample in a study of naive and memory T cell subsets. Each CDR3 protein gets one entry after TCRdb re-called the UMI-ligation and nested PCR reads with MiXCR. The table has 70,000 to 95,000 distinct CDR3 sequences, roughly 7% seen once. Sequencing used central memory CD4+ T cells from blood. These receptors originate from a human donor in good health. Both conserved end residues are part of each CDR3. The D gene is left open where the match is weak. A clone size is listed for some rows: how often the clone was seen (once, few, many), or a class if it is expanded.

j_call	v_call	clone_size	d_call	cdr3_length	cdr3_aa	cdr3_nt
TRBJ2-2	TRBV2	few	.	15	CASSAGNTNTGELFF	TGTGCCAGCAGTGCCGGGAACACGAACACCGGGGAGCTGTTTTTT
TRBJ2-1	TRBV12-3/TRBV12-4	.	TRBD2	15	CASRGLAGVLNEQFF	TGTGCCAGCAGGGGACTAGCGGGAGTTCTCAATGAGCAGTTCTTC
TRBJ2-3	TRBV15	many	.	12	CATRAPNRPQYF	TGTGCCACCAGGGCTCCTAATCGGCCGCAGTATTTT
TRBJ2-1	TRBV14	many	.	13	CASSRYGDNEQFF	TGTGCCAGCAGCCGATATGGGGACAATGAGCAGTTCTTC
TRBJ1-6	TRBV12-3/TRBV12-4	many	.	14	CASSQDSYNSPLHF	TGTGCCAGCAGTCAGGACAGCTATAATTCACCCCTCCACTTT
TRBJ2-1	TRBV20-1	.	TRBD2	18	CSALGLAGGASVYNEQFF	TGCAGTGCTCTGGGACTAGCGGGAGGGGCATCAGTCTACAATGAGCAGTTCTTC
TRBJ2-3	TRBV28	few	.	15	CASSLRRESTDTQYF	TGTGCCAGCAGTTTACGGCGGGAAAGCACAGATACGCAGTATTTT
TRBJ2-7	TRBV7-2	.	.	16	CASSLRGGTVAYEQYF	TGTGCCAGCAGCTTGCGCGGAGGGACAGTGGCCTACGAGCAGTACTTC
TRBJ1-3	TRBV7-2	.	.	15	CASSRELSSGNTIYF	TGTGCCAGCAGTCGAGAACTGAGCTCTGGAAACACCATATATTTT
TRBJ1-6	TRBV7-2	few	.	13	CASSLEPNSPLHF	TGTGCCAGCAGCTTAGAGCCTAATTCACCCCTCCACTTT
TRBJ2-7	TRBV28	few	TRBD1	14	CASGLDRGTYEQYF	TGTGCCAGCGGCCTAGACAGGGGGACGTACGAGCAGTACTTC
TRBJ2-1	TRBV10-3	many	TRBD2	14	CAISQRGGYNEQFF	TGTGCCATCAGTCAGCGGGGGGGTTACAATGAGCAGTTCTTC
TRBJ1-1	TRBV5-6	many	.	13	CASSSRRDTEAFF	TGTGCCAGCAGCTCCCGCCGGGACACTGAAGCTTTCTTT
TRBJ1-4	TRBV20-1	many	.	14	CSVPKPGTNEKLFF	TGCAGTGTCCCGAAACCTGGAACTAATGAAAAACTGTTTTTT
TRBJ1-6	TRBV20-1	many	TRBD1	14	CSARRDRAISPLHF	TGCAGTGCTCGCCGGGACAGGGCCATTTCACCCCTCCACTTT
TRBJ1-3	TRBV5-1	many	.	15	CASSLDSYSGNTIYF	TGCGCCAGCAGCTTGGATTCTTACTCTGGAAACACCATATATTTT
TRBJ2-3	TRBV18	many	TRBD2	16	CASSPNPAGGPDTQYF	TGTGCCAGCTCACCAAATCCAGCGGGGGGGCCAGATACGCAGTATTTT
TRBJ1-3	TRBV2	many	TRBD1	15	CASSVGTGEGNTIYF	TGTGCCAGCAGTGTGGGGACAGGGGAAGGAAACACCATATATTTT
TRBJ1-1	TRBV18	many	.	13	CASSPRGDTEAFF	TGTGCCAGCTCACCGAGGGGTGACACTGAAGCTTTCTTT
TRBJ1-6	TRBV4-3	many	TRBD1	18	CASSQDRGPGRLNSPLHF	TGCGCCAGCAGCCAGGACAGGGGGCCGGGGCGTTTGAATTCACCCCTCCACTTT
TRBJ1-1	TRBV20-1	many	.	13	CSARTTEVTEAFF	TGCAGTGCTAGGACGACAGAAGTAACTGAAGCTTTCTTT
TRBJ2-5	TRBV14	.	.	15	CASSQDLGRQETQYF	TGTGCCAGCAGCCAAGATTTAGGCAGACAAGAGACCCAGTACTTC
TRBJ2-7	TRBV10-3	.	TRBD2	16	CAISDYLAGVGYEQYF	TGTGCCATCAGTGACTACTTAGCGGGAGTAGGATACGAGCAGTACTTC
TRBJ1-2	TRBV5-4	many	.	13	CASSFRGHYGYTF	TGTGCCAGCAGCTTCCGGGGGCACTATGGCTACACCTTC
TRBJ2-7	TRBV28	.	TRBD1	15	CARLGQGAPRYEQYF	TGTGCCAGACTCGGGCAGGGGGCTCCCCGTTACGAGCAGTACTTC
TRBJ1-3	TRBV18	many	.	15	CASSTGPLSGNTIYF	TGTGCCAGCTCTACGGGACCGCTCTCTGGAAACACCATATATTTT
TRBJ1-1	TRBV7-2	few	TRBD1	15	CASSLVKGAGTEAFF	TGTGCCAGCAGCTTAGTTAAGGGGGCGGGAACTGAAGCTTTCTTT
TRBJ1-6	TRBV2	.	TRBD1	13	CASRTGGSSPPHF	TGTGCCAGCAGAACAGGGGGCTCATCACCCCCCCACTTT
TRBJ2-7	TRBV19	few	.	14	CASNKGINSYEQYF	TGTGCCAGTAATAAGGGGATAAACTCCTACGAGCAGTACTTC
TRBJ2-4	TRBV20-1	few	.	19	CSARGRGQESGDVKNIQYF	TGCAGTGCTAGAGGGAGGGGACAGGAAAGCGGGGACGTCAAAAACATTCAGTACTTC
TRBJ1-1	TRBV29-1	many	.	13	CSATNEAVWEAFF	TGCAGCGCGACGAATGAGGCAGTTTGGGAAGCTTTCTTT
TRBJ1-6	TRBV20-1	many	.	14	CSAHSTGLNSPLHF	TGCAGTGCTCATTCGACAGGATTGAATTCACCCCTCCACTTT
TRBJ2-4	TRBV6-6	many	TRBD2	14	CASSGLAGKNIQYF	TGTGCCAGCAGCGGACTAGCCGGCAAAAACATTCAGTACTTC
TRBJ2-7	TRBV4-2	.	TRBD1	14	CASSHTGTGDEQYF	TGTGCCAGCAGCCACACGGGGACAGGTGACGAGCAGTACTTC
TRBJ2-3	TRBV28	many	.	16	CASLVSDGTSTDTQYF	TGTGCCAGCCTTGTGTCGGACGGAACCAGCACAGATACGCAGTATTTT